The text below deals with one TCR beta chain. The target antigen is unknown. The sample comes from a study of cytomegalovirus exposure and HLA in healthy donors. General study findings and limits: Clonal expansion, a later analysis showed, was greater in HLA-associated TCR beta chains than in equally common others.

A multiplex PCR was run with 60 Vbeta primers and 13 Jbeta primers. This table comes from immunoSEQ multiplex PCR, and its TCRdb copy is limited to in-frame clones, with some not included. The repertoire holds 120,000 to 150,000 clones, about 72% seen once, with approximately 2% in the top ten. The CDR3 contains 15 residues. The germline CDR1 and CDR2 sequences are LNHDA and SQIVND (reference sequence). V shed 5 bases and J shed 4 bases, with 15 bases lying between them. Source material: PBMCs. The sequence derives from a man in his forties or fifties in good health and CMV-seronegative. The chain uses TRBV19 and TRBJ1-5, with D maybe TRBD1 (6 bases). CDR3 nucleotide sequence: TGTGCCAGTAGTGCGGGCCGACAGGCAAATCAGCCCCAGCATTTT. This encodes CASSAGRQANQPQHF.